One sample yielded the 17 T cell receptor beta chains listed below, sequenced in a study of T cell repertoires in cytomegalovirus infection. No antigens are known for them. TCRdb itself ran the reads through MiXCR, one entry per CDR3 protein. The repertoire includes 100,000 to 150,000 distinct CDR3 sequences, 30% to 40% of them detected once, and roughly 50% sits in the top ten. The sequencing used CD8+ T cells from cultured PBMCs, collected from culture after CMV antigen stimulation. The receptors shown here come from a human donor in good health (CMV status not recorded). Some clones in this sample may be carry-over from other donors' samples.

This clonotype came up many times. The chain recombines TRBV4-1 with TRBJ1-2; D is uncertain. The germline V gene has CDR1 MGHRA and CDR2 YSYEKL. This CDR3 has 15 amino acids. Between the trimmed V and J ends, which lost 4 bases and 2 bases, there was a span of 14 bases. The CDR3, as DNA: TGCGCCAGCAGCCCGCCTTGGGGAGGGAACTATGGCTACACCTTC. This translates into CASSPPWGGNYGYTF.

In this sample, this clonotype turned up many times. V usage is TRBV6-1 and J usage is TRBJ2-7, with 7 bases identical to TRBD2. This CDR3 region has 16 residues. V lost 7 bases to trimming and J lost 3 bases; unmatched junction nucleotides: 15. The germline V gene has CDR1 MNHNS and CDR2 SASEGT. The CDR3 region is CASTLRGGTIHYEQYF. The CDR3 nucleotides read TGTGCCAGCACCCTCCGGGGAGGGACGATCCACTACGAGCAGTACTTC.

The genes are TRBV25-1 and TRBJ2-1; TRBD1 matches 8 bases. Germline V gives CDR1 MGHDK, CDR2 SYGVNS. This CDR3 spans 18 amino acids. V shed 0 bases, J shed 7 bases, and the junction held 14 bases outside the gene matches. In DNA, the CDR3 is TGTGCCAGCAGTGAATATTTTTCGGGACCAAGACAGGGGAATGAGCAGTTCTTC. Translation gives CASSEYFSGPRQGNEQFF.

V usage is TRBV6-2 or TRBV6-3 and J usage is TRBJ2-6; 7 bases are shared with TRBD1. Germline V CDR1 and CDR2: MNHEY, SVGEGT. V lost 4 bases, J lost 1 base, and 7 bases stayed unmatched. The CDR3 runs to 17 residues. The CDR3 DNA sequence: TGTGCCAGCAGTTCGATAGGGGGCTTTTCTGGGGCCAACGTCCTGACTTTC. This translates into CASSSIGGFSGANVLTF.

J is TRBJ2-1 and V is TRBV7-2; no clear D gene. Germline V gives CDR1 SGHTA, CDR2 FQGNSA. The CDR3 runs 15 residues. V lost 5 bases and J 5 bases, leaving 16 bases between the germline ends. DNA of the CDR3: TGTGCCAGCAGCCCAGACCTTTGGACCGACAATGAGCAGTTCTTC. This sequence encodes CASSPDLWTDNEQFF.

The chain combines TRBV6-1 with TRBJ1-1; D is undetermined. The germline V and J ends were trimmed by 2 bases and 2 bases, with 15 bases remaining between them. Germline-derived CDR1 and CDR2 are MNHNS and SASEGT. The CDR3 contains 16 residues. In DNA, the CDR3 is TGTGCCAGCAGTGAATATCGAACACTAGCAAACACTGAAGCTTTCTTT. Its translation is CASSEYRTLANTEAFF.

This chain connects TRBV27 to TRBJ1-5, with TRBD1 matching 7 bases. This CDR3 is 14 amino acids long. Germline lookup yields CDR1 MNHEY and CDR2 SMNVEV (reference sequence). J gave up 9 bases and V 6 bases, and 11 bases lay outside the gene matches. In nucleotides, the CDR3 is TGTGCCAGCAGCTATACAGGGGTTCTTGGGCCCCAGCATTTT. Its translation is CASSYTGVLGPQHF.

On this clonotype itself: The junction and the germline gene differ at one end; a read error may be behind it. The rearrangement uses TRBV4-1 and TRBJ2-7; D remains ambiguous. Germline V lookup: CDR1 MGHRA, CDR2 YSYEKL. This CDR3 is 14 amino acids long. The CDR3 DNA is TGCGCCAGCAGCCAAGATAGGAACGTCCTAAGGATGGACTTC. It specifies CASSQDRNVLRMDF.

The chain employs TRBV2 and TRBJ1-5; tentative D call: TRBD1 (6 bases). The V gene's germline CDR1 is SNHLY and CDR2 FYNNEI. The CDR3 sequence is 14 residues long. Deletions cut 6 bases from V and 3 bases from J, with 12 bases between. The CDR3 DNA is TGTGCCAGCAGGGTCGGACAGTACAATCAGCCCCAGCATTTT. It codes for CASRVGQYNQPQHF.

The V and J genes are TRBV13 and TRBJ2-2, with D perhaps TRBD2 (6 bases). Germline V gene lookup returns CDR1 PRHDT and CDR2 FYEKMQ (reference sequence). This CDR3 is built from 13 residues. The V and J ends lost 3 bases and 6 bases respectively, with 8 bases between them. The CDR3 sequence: CASSFREAGELFF. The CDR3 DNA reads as TGTGCCAGCAGCTTTAGGGAGGCCGGGGAGCTGTTTTTT.

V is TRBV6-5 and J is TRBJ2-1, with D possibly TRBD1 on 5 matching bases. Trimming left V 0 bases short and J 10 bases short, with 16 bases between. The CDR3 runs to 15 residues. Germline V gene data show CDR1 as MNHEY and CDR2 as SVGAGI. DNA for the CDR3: TGTGCCAGCAGTTACTCACGTCCAGGGTTCGGCGAGCAGTTCTTC. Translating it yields CASSYSRPGFGEQFF.

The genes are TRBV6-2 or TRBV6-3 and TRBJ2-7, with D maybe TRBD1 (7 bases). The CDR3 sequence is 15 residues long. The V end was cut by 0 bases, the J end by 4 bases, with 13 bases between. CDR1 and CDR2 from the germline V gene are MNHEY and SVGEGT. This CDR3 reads CASSYSRQGGYEQYF. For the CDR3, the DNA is TGTGCCAGCAGTTACTCTCGACAGGGAGGTTACGAGCAGTACTTC.

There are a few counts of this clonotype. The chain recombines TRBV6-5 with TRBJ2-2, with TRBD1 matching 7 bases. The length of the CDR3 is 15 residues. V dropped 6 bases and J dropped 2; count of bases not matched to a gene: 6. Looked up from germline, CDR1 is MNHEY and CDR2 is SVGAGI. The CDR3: CASSPDRDNTGELFF. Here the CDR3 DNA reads TGTGCCAGCAGCCCTGACAGGGACAACACCGGGGAGCTGTTTTTT.

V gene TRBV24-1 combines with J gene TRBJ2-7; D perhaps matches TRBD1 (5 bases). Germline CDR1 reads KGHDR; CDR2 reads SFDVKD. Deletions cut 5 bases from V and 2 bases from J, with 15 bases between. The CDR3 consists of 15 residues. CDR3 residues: CATSASTENTYEQYF. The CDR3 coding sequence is TGTGCCACCAGTGCCTCGACAGAGAATACCTACGAGCAGTACTTC.

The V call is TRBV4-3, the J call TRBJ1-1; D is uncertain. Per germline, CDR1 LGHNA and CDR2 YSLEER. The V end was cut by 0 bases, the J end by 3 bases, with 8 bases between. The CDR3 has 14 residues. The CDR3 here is CASSQDSDYTEAFF. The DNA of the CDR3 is TGCGCCAGCAGCCAAGATTCCGATTACACTGAAGCTTTCTTT.

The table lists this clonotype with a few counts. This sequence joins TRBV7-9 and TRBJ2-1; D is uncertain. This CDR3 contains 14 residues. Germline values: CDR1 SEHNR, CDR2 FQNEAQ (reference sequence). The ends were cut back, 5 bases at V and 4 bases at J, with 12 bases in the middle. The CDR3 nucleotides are TGTGCCAGCAGCAAAAGGGCGGAATACAATGAGCAGTTCTTC. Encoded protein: CASSKRAEYNEQFF. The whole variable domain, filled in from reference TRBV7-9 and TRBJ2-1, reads DTGVSQNPRHKITKRGQNVTFRCDPISEHNRLYWYRQTLGQGPEFLTYFQNEAQLEKSRLLSDRFSAERPKGSFSTLEIQRTEQGDSAMYLCASSKRAEYNEQFFGPGTRLTVL.

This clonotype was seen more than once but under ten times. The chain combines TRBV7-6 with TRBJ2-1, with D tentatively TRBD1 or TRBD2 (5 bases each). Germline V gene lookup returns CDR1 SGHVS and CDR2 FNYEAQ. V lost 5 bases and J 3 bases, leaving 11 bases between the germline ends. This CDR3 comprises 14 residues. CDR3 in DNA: TGTGCCAGCAGCCCATGGGACGTCTACAATGAGCAGTTCTTC. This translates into CASSPWDVYNEQFF.